A single sample is the source of the 19 T cell receptor beta chains below, sequenced in a study of cytomegalovirus exposure and HLA in healthy donors. The study ran its PCR with 60 Vbeta and 13 Jbeta primers. Method: immunoSEQ multiplex PCR; TCRdb's copy keeps in-frame clones and lacks some. This sample has some 120,000 clones, with approximately 80% found just once. Sequenced sample: PBMCs. The receptor source for this set is a human donor in good health.

V and J are TRBV6-5 and TRBJ2-3; D is perhaps TRBD2 (6 bases). V was shortened by 2 bases and J by 3 bases, with 12 bases between the two germline ends. Germline CDR1 and CDR2: MNHEY and SVGAGI. This CDR3 is 15 amino acids long. The CDR3 DNA is TGTGCCAGCAGTTACGCGGGACTTTTAACAGATACGCAGTATTTT. Amino acid sequence: CASSYAGLLTDTQYF.

The chain joins TRBV19 to TRBJ1-2; TRBD1 matches 8 bases. Germline CDR1 reads LNHDA; CDR2 reads SQIVND (reference sequence). The CDR3 is 13 amino acids. V shed 10 bases and J 4 bases; nucleotides not matched to a gene: 8. DNA of the CDR3: TGTGCCATACACAGGGGGAACATCTATGGCTACACCTTC. Translating gives CAIHRGNIYGYTF. Full variable domain (outside the CDR3, taken from reference TRBV19 and TRBJ1-2): DGGITQSPKYLFRKEGQNVTLSCEQNLNHDAMYWYRQDPGQGLRLIYYSQIVNDFQKGDIAEGYSVSREKKESFPLTVTSAQKNPTAFYLCAIHRGNIYGYTFGSGTRLTVV.

The chain links TRBV4-1 to TRBJ1-3; D gene uncertain. Germline V gives CDR1 MGHRA, CDR2 YSYEKL. This CDR3 contains 16 residues. Trimming pared 1 base from V and 3 bases from J, leaving 13 bases between. The CDR3 loop reads CASSQVSPIVGNTIYF. The CDR3 coding sequence is TGCGCCAGCAGCCAAGTGAGCCCGATTGTTGGAAACACCATATATTTT.

The chain employs TRBV9 and TRBJ2-5, with D possibly being TRBD1 (6 bases). There are 11 residues in the CDR3. CDR1 is SGDLS and CDR2 is YYNGEE in the germline V gene. V lost 3 bases and J lost 7, with 7 bases in between. The CDR3 coding sequence is TGTGCCAGCAGCGAGGGGGTGACCCAGTACTTC. Protein: CASSEGVTQYF.

This chain connects TRBV6-5 to TRBJ2-6, with D possibly being TRBD1 (6 bases). Per germline, CDR1 MNHEY and CDR2 SVGAGI. V shed 5 bases and J shed 0 bases, with 8 bases lying between them. There are 15 residues in the CDR3. Here the CDR3 DNA reads TGTGCCAGCAGTCTACAGGGCTCTGGGGCCAACGTCCTGACTTTC. It yields the protein CASSLQGSGANVLTF.

The J gene is TRBJ2-1, the V gene TRBV6-1, with 9 bases lining up with TRBD2. Germline CDR1 is MNHNS and CDR2 is SASEGT. The V gene end was trimmed by 4 bases and the J gene end by 5 bases; junction bases not matched to a gene: 6. The CDR3 runs to 15 residues. The DNA for the CDR3 is TGTGCCAGCAGTGGGGGGCTAGCGGGGAACAATGAGCAGTTCTTC. Encoded protein: CASSGGLAGNNEQFF.

V usage is TRBV29-1 and J usage is TRBJ1-5; tentative D call: TRBD1 (6 bases). Trimming left V 5 bases short and J 2 bases short, with 13 bases between. The CDR3 extends over 14 amino acids. The germline V gene has CDR1 SQVTM and CDR2 ANQGSEA. The CDR3 protein is CSVQKGDGNQPQHF. As DNA, the CDR3 is TGCAGCGTTCAAAAGGGGGATGGCAATCAGCCCCAGCATTTT.

This rearrangement joins TRBV6-5 to TRBJ1-5; D remains unclear. The CDR3 extends over 12 amino acids. Germline V lookup: CDR1 MNHEY, CDR2 SVGAGI. V was pared by 2 bases and J by 9 bases, with 8 bases between. The CDR3 sequence: CASSYRAGPQHF. As DNA, the CDR3 is TGTGCCAGCAGTTACAGGGCGGGGCCCCAGCATTTT.

Only a few counts were recorded for this clone. The CDR3 loop reads CASSLESPGLAGNEQFF. The CDR3 DNA sequence: TGTGCCAGCAGCTTAGAATCTCCGGGACTAGCGGGGAATGAGCAGTTCTTC. This rearrangement joins TRBV7-6 to TRBJ2-1; TRBD2 agrees at 13 bases. The germline CDR1 and CDR2 sequences are SGHVS and FNYEAQ. The CDR3 consists of 17 residues. The trim removed 1 base at V and 7 bases at J, leaving 7 bases unmatched.

The chain combines TRBV28 with TRBJ2-7, with D tentatively TRBD2 (5 bases). The germline V gene has CDR1 MDHEN and CDR2 SYDVKM. The CDR3 has 11 amino acids. Trimming pared 1 base from V and 9 bases from J, leaving 7 bases between. This chain's CDR3 is CASSLSGVQYF. The CDR3 nucleotides read TGTGCCAGCAGTTTATCCGGGGTGCAGTACTTC.

V usage is TRBV2 and J usage is TRBJ2-4; D possibly corresponds to TRBD2 (5 bases). V gave up 4 bases and J gave up 0 bases, with 25 bases separating them. The CDR3 length is 20 residues. CDR1 is SNHLY, CDR2 FYNNEI, per germline. CDR3 bases: TGTGCCAGCAGTGTGAATTGGGGTGCGGACGGGAAAATAGCCAAAAACATTCAGTACTTC. It encodes CASSVNWGADGKIAKNIQYF.

The rearrangement joins TRBV6-6 to TRBJ1-2, with 7 bases lining up with TRBD1. Germline lookup yields CDR1 MNHNY and CDR2 SVGAGI (reference sequence). With V trimmed by 6 bases and J by 4 bases, 14 bases remained unmatched. The CDR3 is 16 amino acids. This chain's CDR3 is CASSGQAPMLSYGYTF. CDR3 coding DNA: TGTGCCAGCAGCGGACAGGCGCCGATGCTTTCCTATGGCTACACCTTC.

The chain links TRBV6-5 to TRBJ1-2; tentatively, D is TRBD1 (5 bases). The V gene lost 1 base and the J gene lost 8 bases, with 14 bases spanning the gap. Germline lookup yields CDR1 MNHEY and CDR2 SVGAGI. The CDR3 contains 14 residues. Here the CDR3 DNA reads TGTGCCAGCAGTTACTTCGGGGGGGGGTCCGGCTACACCTTC. This codes for CASSYFGGGSGYTF.

V and J are TRBV6-5 and TRBJ1-5, with D uncertain. CDR1 is MNHEY and CDR2 is SVGAGI in the germline V gene. This CDR3 has 15 amino acids. The V gene lost 0 bases and the J gene lost 2 bases, with 8 bases spanning the gap. In DNA, the CDR3 is TGTGCCAGCAGTTACTCAGCTCACCGCAATCAGCCCCAGCATTTT. This encodes CASSYSAHRNQPQHF.

The rearrangement links TRBV28 to TRBJ1-4, with a possible D match to TRBD1 (5 bases). This CDR3 has 17 residues. CDR1 is MDHEN, CDR2 SYDVKM, per germline. V lost 4 bases and J 6 bases, leaving 21 bases between the germline ends. The CDR3 bases are TGTGCCAGCAGTTCGCTCGGGGGAGGCCTGATTGATGAAAAACTGTTTTTT. Amino acids: CASSSLGGGLIDEKLFF.

The rearrangement uses TRBV28 and TRBJ1-2, with 9 bases that match TRBD1. Germline V lookup: CDR1 MDHEN, CDR2 SYDVKM. With 6 bases clipped from V and 4 bases from J, the junction kept 9 bases outside the gene matches. CDR3 size: 15 residues. The CDR3 DNA reads TGTGCCAGCAGCGTACCGGGACAGGGTGGCTATGGCTACACCTTC. Protein sequence: CASSVPGQGGYGYTF.

This chain uses TRBV7-9 with TRBJ1-6; D is unresolved. The CDR3 is 16 residues long. Trimming pared 1 base from V and 7 bases from J, leaving 14 bases between. Germline V gives CDR1 SEHNR, CDR2 FQNEAQ (reference sequence). CDR3 nucleotides: TGTGCCAGCAGCTTAGGACTGGTCACGGGAAATTCACCCCTCCACTTT. This translates into CASSLGLVTGNSPLHF.

This sequence joins TRBV7-2 and TRBJ2-1; D is perhaps TRBD2 (5 bases). CDR3 length equals 14 residues. Germline V gives CDR1 SGHTA, CDR2 FQGNSA. Between the trimmed V and J ends, which lost 5 bases and 4 bases, there was a span of 12 bases. The CDR3 sequence: CASSKELDYNEQFF. The CDR3 coding sequence is TGTGCCAGCAGCAAAGAACTAGATTACAATGAGCAGTTCTTC.

J is TRBJ1-6 and V is TRBV4-1; D is undetermined. Germline V CDR1 and CDR2: MGHRA, YSYEKL. Between the trimmed V and J ends, which lost 4 bases and 9 bases, there was a span of 16 bases. There are 15 residues in the CDR3. This CDR3 is CASSLLYLPGSPLHF. In nucleotides, the CDR3 is TGCGCCAGCAGCCTCTTATATCTACCTGGTTCACCCCTCCACTTT.